The next 24 T cell receptor beta chains were all read from a single sample in a study of cytomegalovirus exposure and HLA in healthy donors. The PCR had 60 Vbeta and 13 Jbeta primers. Generated by immunoSEQ multiplex PCR, the TCRdb table keeps only in-frame clones and is missing some. The data show approximately 280,000 clones, about 87% seen once. Material: PBMCs. These receptors were obtained from a woman aged 18-29 years in good health and CMV-seronegative.

About this clone: One end of the junction varies from germline; a read error may be responsible. The chain couples TRBV7-9 to TRBJ1-2; D is perhaps TRBD1 (6 bases). This CDR3 is built from 16 residues. Germline CDR1 reads SEHNR; CDR2 reads FQNEAQ (reference sequence). The CDR3 spells CSSSPGEGTAYYGYTF. In nucleotides, the CDR3 is TGTTCCAGCAGCCCAGGGGAGGGAACGGCGTACTATGGCTACACCTTC.

The CDR3 sequence: CASSYSSRTDTQYF. The CDR3 DNA reads TGTGCCAGCAGTTACTCGAGCCGCACAGATACGCAGTATTTT. V and J are TRBV6-5 and TRBJ2-3; D ambiguous. The V gene's germline CDR1 is MNHEY and CDR2 SVGAGI. Trimming left V 0 bases short and J 1 base short, with 5 bases between. The length of the CDR3 is 14 residues.

CDR3 loop: CASSLVFGLVNEQFF. CDR3 bases: TGTGCCAGCAGCTTGGTCTTCGGTCTGGTCAATGAGCAGTTCTTC. The V gene is TRBV7-3, the J gene TRBJ2-1; D is unresolved. V lost 3 bases to trimming and J lost 6 bases, with 15 bases between them. Germline V gene lookup returns CDR1 SGHTA and CDR2 FQGTGA. This CDR3 spans 15 amino acids.

The rearrangement links TRBV6-1 to TRBJ2-7; the D gene is possibly TRBD2 (5 bases). Germline assignment: CDR1 MNHNS and CDR2 SASEGT. The CDR3 spans 15 residues. The ends were cut back, 2 bases at V and 3 bases at J, with 14 bases in the middle. CDR3: CASSENSGGFYEQYF. The CDR3 coding sequence is TGTGCCAGCAGTGAAAACAGCGGCGGGTTCTACGAGCAGTACTTC.

The CDR3 is CASSPRGTDEKLFF. The CDR3 DNA follows: TGTGCCAGCAGCCCTCGAGGCACGGATGAAAAACTGTTTTTT. The V call is TRBV4-2, the J call TRBJ1-4; D gene ambiguous. Germline CDR1 reads LGHNA; CDR2 reads YNFKEQ. This CDR3 has 14 amino acids. Trimming removed 4 bases at V and 6 bases at J, with 12 bases between.

The genes are TRBV7-6 and TRBJ2-6, with D hard to call. The CDR3 totals 16 residues. V was shortened by 0 bases and J by 0 bases, with 6 bases between the two germline ends. From germline, CDR1 is SGHVS and CDR2 FNYEAQ. CDR3 sequence: CASSLAASSGANVLTF. The CDR3 DNA is TGTGCCAGCAGCTTAGCGGCCAGCTCTGGGGCCAACGTCCTGACTTTC.

The chain is built from TRBV1 and TRBJ2-7; the table's D call, TRBD1, was not checked against the DNA. TRBV1 constitutes a pseudogene. The CDR3 is made up of 16 amino acids. The CDR3 bases are TGCACCAGCAGCCAAGAGATGGGGGCAGTCCCCTACGAGCAGTACTTC. Protein: CTSSQEMGAVPYEQYF.

The chain uses TRBV6-6 and TRBJ2-5, with TRBD2 identical over 7 bases. This CDR3 region has 16 residues. After removal of 7 bases from V and 5 bases from J, the junction contained 16 bases not matched to a gene. Germline V gene lookup returns CDR1 MNHNY and CDR2 SVGAGI (reference sequence). In DNA form, the CDR3 reads TGTGCCAGCATCCTAGGGCGGGGGAGGAGAGGGGAGACCCAGTACTTC. Amino acid sequence: CASILGRGRRGETQYF.

The chain has TRBV5-1 and TRBJ2-7, with 8 positions matching TRBD1. Germline lookup yields CDR1 SGHRS and CDR2 YFSETQ. The CDR3 spans 14 residues. The ends lost 2 bases at V and 0 bases at J; junction bases unmatched: 1. CDR3 sequence reads: CASSFGQGSYEQYF. The CDR3 DNA reads TGCGCCAGCAGCTTTGGACAGGGCTCCTACGAGCAGTACTTC.

The rearrangement links TRBV29-1 to TRBJ1-2; weak D call: TRBD1 (6 bases). The V and J ends lost 2 bases and 6 bases respectively, with 28 bases between them. The CDR3 covers 18 residues. Germline assignment: CDR1 SQVTM and CDR2 ANQGSEA. CDR3 nucleotide sequence: TGCAGCGTTGAAAAAGAGTACGCGCTTAGCGGGGGCATACATGGCTACACCTTC. The encoded protein is CSVEKEYALSGGIHGYTF.

This chain joins TRBV18 and TRBJ2-2, with 7 bases matching TRBD1. This CDR3 region has 15 residues. J lost 4 bases, V lost 0 bases, and 2 bases had no gene match. CDR1 and CDR2 from the germline V gene are KGHSH and LQKENI. CDR3 DNA sequence: TGTGCCAGCTCACCACCGAACAGGGGCACCGGGGAGCTGTTTTTT. Residues: CASSPPNRGTGELFF.

V usage is TRBV5-1 and J usage is TRBJ1-6; TRBD1 matches at 9 bases. V was pared by 4 bases and J by 3 bases, with 2 bases of the junction left unmatched. The CDR3 extends over 15 amino acids. Germline CDR1 is SGHRS and CDR2 is YFSETQ. For the CDR3, the DNA is TGCGCCAGCAGCCGGACAGGGGACTATAATTCACCCCTCCACTTT. This sequence encodes CASSRTGDYNSPLHF. Drawing the rest from reference TRBV5-1 and TRBJ1-6, the complete variable domain is KAGVTQTPRYLIKTRGQQVTLSCSPISGHRSVSWYQQTPGQGLQFLFEYFSETQRNKGNFPGRFSGRQFSNSRSEMNVSTLELGDSALYLCASSRTGDYNSPLHFGNGTRLTVT.

The chain employs TRBV30 and TRBJ1-1, with D maybe TRBD1 (5 bases). The germline V gene has CDR1 GTSNPN and CDR2 SVGIG (reference sequence). The CDR3 extends over 15 amino acids. Between the trimmed V and J ends, which lost 4 bases and 2 bases, there was a span of 17 bases. This CDR3 reads CAWIRGAGFNTEAFF. In DNA, the CDR3 is TGTGCCTGGATCCGCGGGGCCGGATTTAACACTGAAGCTTTCTTT.

The chain couples TRBV12-5 to TRBJ1-5; 9 positions match TRBD1. V shed 4 bases, J shed 5 bases, and the junction held 6 bases outside the gene matches. Germline-derived CDR1 and CDR2 are LGHNT and FRNRAP. This CDR3 is built from 15 residues. CDR3 sequence reads: CASGSPWTGDQPQHF. Here the CDR3 DNA reads TGTGCTAGTGGTTCCCCCTGGACAGGGGATCAGCCCCAGCATTTT. The whole variable domain, filled in from reference TRBV12-5 and TRBJ1-5, reads DARVTQTPRHKVTEMGQEVTMRCQPILGHNTVFWYRQTMMQGLELLAYFRNRAPLDDSGMPKDRFSAEMPDATLATLKIQPSEPRDSAVYFCASGSPWTGDQPQHFGDGTRLSIL.

This sequence joins TRBV19 and TRBJ1-6, with D uncertain. From germline, CDR1 is LNHDA and CDR2 SQIVND (reference sequence). This CDR3 comprises 15 residues. The V and J ends lost 5 bases and 5 bases respectively, with 13 bases between them. The CDR3 reads CASSLGDRDNSPLHF. The CDR3 nucleotides read TGTGCCAGTAGTTTGGGAGACCGGGATAATTCACCCCTCCACTTT. The variable domain in full, with the rest retrieved from reference TRBV19 and TRBJ1-6, is DGGITQSPKYLFRKEGQNVTLSCEQNLNHDAMYWYRQDPGQGLRLIYYSQIVNDFQKGDIAEGYSVSREKKESFPLTVTSAQKNPTAFYLCASSLGDRDNSPLHFGNGTRLTVT.

This clone was recorded only once. CDR3 DNA: TGTGCCAGCAACATAGGGACAGGGGGCTTAGAGACCCAGTACTTC. Protein product: CASNIGTGGLETQYF. V is TRBV6-1 and J is TRBJ2-5; 12 bases are a match to TRBD1. Germline CDR1 is MNHNS and CDR2 is SASEGT. The J segment lost 4 bases and the V segment lost 7 bases, leaving 7 bases of the junction unmatched. The CDR3 contains 15 residues.

This chain joins TRBV5-1 and TRBJ2-1, with TRBD2 matching over 11 bases. The CDR3 has 17 amino acids. Germline V CDR1 and CDR2: SGHRS, YFSETQ. V gave up 0 bases and J gave up 4 bases; unmatched junction bases: 6. The CDR3 is CASSLVLAGGYYNEQFF. The CDR3, as DNA: TGCGCCAGCAGCTTGGTCCTAGCGGGGGGATATTACAATGAGCAGTTCTTC. Drawing the rest from reference TRBV5-1 and TRBJ2-1, the complete variable domain is KAGVTQTPRYLIKTRGQQVTLSCSPISGHRSVSWYQQTPGQGLQFLFEYFSETQRNKGNFPGRFSGRQFSNSRSEMNVSTLELGDSALYLCASSLVLAGGYYNEQFFGPGTRLTVL.

This clone was detected once. The chain couples TRBV6-5 to TRBJ1-3; 9 bases align to TRBD1. The CDR3 consists of 15 residues. The V and J ends lost 6 bases and 4 bases, in that order; junction bases with no gene match: 7. The V gene's germline CDR1 is MNHEY and CDR2 SVGAGI. In DNA, the CDR3 is TGTGCCAGCAGCTGGGACAGGGCGGGAGGAAACACCATATATTTT. Translating it yields CASSWDRAGGNTIYF.

The rearrangement uses TRBV5-4 and TRBJ1-1; 7 nucleotides align to TRBD1. This CDR3 has 16 amino acids. J gave up 2 bases and V 4 bases, and 11 bases lay outside the gene matches. Germline loops: CDR1 SGHNT, CDR2 YYREEE (reference sequence). CDR3 nucleotides: TGTGCCAGCAGCCTCGGACAGGCTCGAGTAAACACTGAAGCTTTCTTT. Encoded protein: CASSLGQARVNTEAFF.

The rearrangement joins TRBV6-5 to TRBJ2-5; 11 bases match TRBD2. The trim removed 0 bases at V and 5 bases at J, leaving 5 bases unmatched. Germline assignment: CDR1 MNHEY and CDR2 SVGAGI. The CDR3 runs 16 residues. CDR3 residues: CASSYSETSGEETQYF. The CDR3 DNA is TGTGCCAGCAGTTACTCCGAGACTAGCGGGGAGGAGACCCAGTACTTC.

This chain links TRBV19 with TRBJ1-2; 7 nucleotides line up with TRBD1. This CDR3 is 12 amino acids long. Losses at the gene ends were 10 bases for V and 4 bases for J; bases not matched to a gene: 6. Germline V gene data show CDR1 as LNHDA and CDR2 as SQIVND (reference sequence). Here the CDR3 DNA reads TGTGCCACCCTACAGGGGACCTATGGCTACACCTTC. It codes for CATLQGTYGYTF.

The rearrangement links TRBV6-5 to TRBJ2-7, with 8 bases aligning to TRBD2. Trimming at V came to 2 bases and at J to 3 bases, leaving 3 bases not matched to a gene. The CDR3 runs 14 residues. CDR1 MNHEY and CDR2 SVGAGI come from the germline V gene. The CDR3 protein is CASSYKAGGYEQYF. Written as DNA, the CDR3 is TGTGCCAGCAGTTACAAGGCGGGGGGCTACGAGCAGTACTTC.

The chain carries TRBV29-1 and TRBJ2-7, with 9 bases aligning to TRBD2. The CDR3 is 14 residues long. Unmatched junction bases numbered 8, after V lost 6 bases and J lost 2 bases. Germline CDR1 SQVTM, CDR2 ANQGSEA. The CDR3 loop is CSVQSGGTTYEQYF. The CDR3, as DNA: TGCAGCGTCCAAAGCGGGGGGACGACCTACGAGCAGTACTTC.

The CDR3 coding sequence is TGTGCCACCAGCCCACGACAGGGGGCCGGCACTGAAGCTTTCTTT. Amino acid sequence: CATSPRQGAGTEAFF. J is TRBJ1-1 and V is TRBV15, with 10 bases fitting TRBD1. Germline lookup yields CDR1 LNHNV and CDR2 YYDKDF (reference sequence). The ends lost 5 bases at V and 4 bases at J; junction bases unmatched: 7. There are 15 residues in the CDR3.